This is a list of T cell receptor beta chains from one sample in a study of cytomegalovirus exposure and HLA in healthy donors. The protocol was immunoSEQ multiplex PCR, while the TCRdb copy is restricted to in-frame clones and leaves out a portion. The profile shows over 90,000 clones, around 70% of them singletons. The sample was PBMCs. These receptors were obtained from a woman in her 50s in good health and CMV-seropositive. Both conserved end residues are part of each CDR3. A D gene is named only where the DNA matches it firmly. Clone size is not always given. Where it is, it says once, few, many or a class for expanded clones.

j_gene	v_gene	abundance	d_gene	CDR3nt	CDR3aa
TRBJ2-6	TRBV25-1	-	-	TGTGCCAGCAGTGAGGTGGCACCCTCTGGGGCCAACGTCCTGACTTTC	CASSEVAPSGANVLTF
TRBJ2-2	TRBV5-1	-	-	TGCGCCAGCAGCTCCACAGGGATAAAGAACACCGGGGAGCTGTTTTTT	CASSSTGIKNTGELFF
TRBJ2-3	TRBV7-6	few	TRBD2	TGTGCCAGCAGCTTTGTTCTAGCGGGAGTAGATACGCAGTATTTT	CASSFVLAGVDTQYF
TRBJ1-5	TRBV7-2	-	TRBD1	TGTGCCAGCAGCTCGGACAGGCGGGCCCAGCATTTT	CASSSDRRAQHF
TRBJ2-7	TRBV6-1	-	-	TGTGCCAGCATGGGGGGGCCACGGTACTACGAGCAGTACTTC	CASMGGPRYYEQYF
TRBJ2-4	TRBV19	-	TRBD1	TGTGCCAGTAGTACGGGACAGAGCCCCAACCTAGCCAAAAACATTCAGTATTTC	CASSTGQSPNLAKNIQYF
TRBJ2-7	TRBV9	few	TRBD2	TGTGCCAGCAGCGTAGAAGCGGGGGCCGCCTACGAGCAGTACTTC	CASSVEAGAAYEQYF
TRBJ2-1	TRBV10-3	-	-	TGTGCCATCACGGACGAACTAAGAGGGAGATACAATGAGCAGTTCTTC	CAITDELRGRYNEQFF
TRBJ1-1	TRBV6-6	-	-	TGTGCCAGCAGTTCGGGGATTGAAGCTTTCTTT	CASSSGIEAFF
TRBJ2-7	TRBV28	few	TRBD2	TGTGCCAGCGGACTAGCGGGAGGGGGGTACGAGCAGTACTTC	CASGLAGGGYEQYF
TRBJ2-1	TRBV6-6	-	-	TGTGCCAGCAGTTACCCGCAGGGGAGAGGGAATGAGCAGTTCTTC	CASSYPQGRGNEQFF
TRBJ1-5	TRBV28	-	-	TGTGCCAGCGACAGCTTGGGGCCCCAGCATTTT	CASDSLGPQHF
TRBJ2-7	TRBV15	-	TRBD2	TGTGCCACCAGCAGAGCCACTAGCGGGAGGCACGAGCAGTACTTC	CATSRATSGRHEQYF
TRBJ2-3	TRBV10-3	-	-	TGTGCCATCAGTGCAGCACAGGGACAAACAGATACGCAGTATTTT	CAISAAQGQTDTQYF
TRBJ1-2	TRBV6-1	few	-	TGTGCCAGCAGTGATCCGGGACTGGGGTACGGCTACACCTTC	CASSDPGLGYGYTF
TRBJ1-1	TRBV7-9	few	TRBD1	TGTTCCAGCAGCGGCCGACAGGGGGCTGGCACTGAAGCTTTCTTT	CSSSGRQGAGTEAFF
TRBJ1-5	TRBV28	-	TRBD1	TGTGCCAGCAGGAAGACAGGGTCTGCTCAGCCCCAGCATTTT	CASRKTGSAQPQHF
TRBJ2-3	TRBV4-2	-	-	TGTGCCAGCAGCCCCCCCGGCACAGATACGCAGTATTTT	CASSPPGTDTQYF
TRBJ2-7	TRBV7-9	few	-	TGTTCCAGCACGCCTGGGCCCTCCTACGAGCAGTACTTC	CSSTPGPSYEQYF
TRBJ2-7	TRBV21-1	-	-	TGTGCCAGCAGTAATCTAGCGGGAGCTTTCCCACTCGAGCAGTACTTC	CASSNLAGAFPLEQYF
TRBJ1-1	TRBV6-1	-	TRBD1	TGTGCCAGCAGTGAAAAGAGGACAGGGGTCGTAAACACTGAAGCTTTCTTT	CASSEKRTGVVNTEAFF
TRBJ2-7	TRBV5-1	-	-	TGCGCCAGCAGCGGGGCGACAGGAATCAAAGGCGAGCAGTACTTC	CASSGATGIKGEQYF
TRBJ2-5	TRBV19	-	TRBD2	TGTGCCAGTAGTATTAATCTAGCGGAAAGGGAGACCCAGTACTTC	CASSINLAERETQYF
TRBJ2-7	TRBV28	few	TRBD2	TGTGCCAGCAGTTTATACCAACTTCAGAGGACTAGAGAAGCCTACGAGCAGTACTTC	CASSLYQLQRTREAYEQYF
TRBJ2-7	TRBV6-5	-	-	TGTGCCAGCAGTCAGACAGGTGGCGAGCAGTACTTC	CASSQTGGEQYF
TRBJ2-7	TRBV7-2	-	TRBD2	TGTGCCAGCAGCTCGCGCGGGAGCGGGGGTAACGAGCAGTACTTC	CASSSRGSGGNEQYF
TRBJ2-6	TRBV28	-	TRBD1	TGTGCCAGCAGTTCAGGGACAGGGGTTTCTGGGGCCAACGTCCTGACTTTC	CASSSGTGVSGANVLTF
TRBJ1-1	TRBV5-4	-	-	TGTGCCAGTCAGATGAACACTGAAGCTTTCTTT	CASQMNTEAFF
TRBJ1-3	TRBV5-4	-	-	TGTGCCAGCAGCCCCTCGAGAGGTTCACCTTCTGGAAACACCATATATTTT	CASSPSRGSPSGNTIYF
TRBJ1-5	TRBV18	-	-	TGTGCCAGCTCACCTCAGGGCCAGAATCAGCCCCAGCATTTT	CASSPQGQNQPQHF
TRBJ2-5	TRBV7-9	-	-	TGTGCCAGCAGCCCTCAGGAGACCCAGTACTTC	CASSPQETQYF
TRBJ2-1	TRBV4-3	-	TRBD2	TGCGCCAGCAGCCAAGCGGCGTGGGGGAGGGCGAGTTTCGGGGATACCGATGAGCAGTTCTTC	CASSQAAWGRASFGDTDEQFF
TRBJ1-2	TRBV5-1	-	TRBD1	TGCGCCAGCAGCCCTACTCTCGCGCCCCCGGGGGAGGACAGGGGGCCAAATGGCTACACCTTC	CASSPTLAPPGEDRGPNGYTF
TRBJ2-1	TRBV6-6	-	-	TGTGCCAGCACCTCCGGGTCGCGGGTCTACAATGAGCAGTTCTTC	CASTSGSRVYNEQFF
TRBJ2-5	TRBV28	-	TRBD2	TGTGCCAGCAGATCCGGACTAGCGGGTGGAGAGACCCAGTACTTC	CASRSGLAGGETQYF
TRBJ1-4	TRBV19	-	-	TGTGCCAGTAGCGATTCGGGGGAATTAAATGAAAAACTGTTTTTT	CASSDSGELNEKLFF
TRBJ1-2	TRBV18	-	TRBD1	TGTGCCAGCTCACCACCTGGGACAGGGTCCCATGGCTACACCTTC	CASSPPGTGSHGYTF